This entry lists 32 T cell receptor beta chains sequenced from one sample in a study of shared clonotypes between healthy human individuals (TCRdb year 2020). Preparation of the library involved the immunoSEQ multiplex PCR assay. TCRdb re-hosts the immuneACCESS table, in-frame sequences only. Its copies lack some clones; in the studies checked, an unresolved V gene accounts for under half of them, and the cause for the rest is not known. Counted in this sample were approximately 1,500,000 clones; 95% to 97% of them appeared once. 1% to 1.5% of the sample belongs to the ten largest clones. The source material was naive CD4+ T cells sorted from blood. The cell subset or site label on this specimen signifies: CD45RA+ positively selected. All receptors come from a young man in good health.

This rearrangement joins TRBV7-2 to TRBJ2-7; 8 bases line up with TRBD2. Per the germline V gene, CDR1 is SGHTA and CDR2 is FQGNSA. CDR3 length: 15 amino acids. With 1 base clipped from V and 3 bases from J, the junction kept 5 bases outside the gene matches. The CDR3 nucleotides read TGTGCCAGCAGCTTAGAGGGGACTAGTCACTACGAGCAGTACTTC. This sequence encodes CASSLEGTSHYEQYF.

The chain employs TRBV18 and TRBJ2-1; D ambiguous. V dropped 2 bases and J dropped 8 bases, with 16 bases sitting between them. This CDR3 spans 15 amino acids. Germline values: CDR1 KGHSH, CDR2 LQKENI. The CDR3 region is CASSPEQLPVDEQFF. The DNA of the CDR3 is TGTGCCAGCTCACCAGAACAGTTACCAGTCGATGAGCAGTTCTTC.

The genes are TRBV11-1 and TRBJ2-1, with D tentatively TRBD1 (5 bases). The CDR3 is 16 residues long. Germline loops: CDR1 SGHAT, CDR2 FQDESV (reference sequence). Trimming left V 5 bases short and J 3 bases short, with 17 bases between. The CDR3 reads CASSQGAWGLYNEQFF. The CDR3 coding sequence is TGTGCCAGCAGCCAAGGAGCCTGGGGCCTCTACAATGAGCAGTTCTTC. The full variable domain, rest sourced from reference TRBV11-1 and TRBJ2-1, is EAEVAQSPRYKITEKSQAVAFWCDPISGHATLYWYRQILGQGPELLVQFQDESVVDDSQLPKDRFSAERLKGVDSTLKIQPAELGDSAMYLCASSQGAWGLYNEQFFGPGTRLTVL.

V and J are TRBV5-4 and TRBJ2-7; 9 bases are shared with TRBD1. CDR3 length equals 16 residues. The J segment lost 3 bases and the V segment lost 4 bases, leaving 11 bases of the junction unmatched. Germline V gene data show CDR1 as SGHNT and CDR2 as YYREEE (reference sequence). Here the CDR3 DNA reads TGTGCCAGCAGCCCGTCCTTTGGACAGGGGAACTACGAGCAGTACTTC. Protein: CASSPSFGQGNYEQYF.

The chain is built from TRBV19 and TRBJ1-5, with TRBD1 as a possible D gene (5 bases). Per the germline V gene, CDR1 is LNHDA and CDR2 is SQIVND (reference sequence). The CDR3 length is 17 residues. The V end was cut by 7 bases, the J end by 0 bases, with 19 bases between. CDR3 protein: CASIDRKLSYSNQPQHF. CDR3 sequence (DNA): TGTGCCAGTATCGACAGAAAACTTTCTTATAGCAATCAGCCCCAGCATTTT.

This clone has just one count. This chain links TRBV28 with TRBJ1-4; D is undetermined. V lost 7 bases, J lost 4 bases, and 13 bases lay in between. The CDR3 loop spans 14 amino acids. Germline loops: CDR1 MDHEN, CDR2 SYDVKM. The CDR3 region has the DNA TGTGCCAGCACCATCGGAGGTGGTAATGAAAAACTGTTTTTT. The encoded protein is CASTIGGGNEKLFF.

This clone was observed a single time. The rearrangement links TRBV5-1 to TRBJ2-7; D is tentatively TRBD1 or TRBD2 (5 bases each). CDR3 length equals 17 residues. With 4 bases removed from V and 1 base from J, the gap between germline ends came to 21 bases. The germline gives CDR1 SGHRS, CDR2 YFSETQ. CDR3 bases: TGCGCCAGCAGCCCTGCAACCACCGGGACGGCATCCTACGAGCAGTACTTC. It is translated as CASSPATTGTASYEQYF.

This chain uses TRBV5-1 with TRBJ2-2; D uncertain. Looked up from germline, CDR1 is SGHRS and CDR2 is YFSETQ. The CDR3 sequence is 13 residues long. The ends were cut back, 5 bases at V and 0 bases at J, with 5 bases in the middle. CDR3 nucleotide sequence: TGCGCCAGCAGGTGGCCGAACACCGGGGAGCTGTTTTTT. It yields the protein CASRWPNTGELFF.

This chain connects TRBV9 to TRBJ2-7; TRBD2 is a possible D gene (5 bases). Trimming took off 3 bases at V and 5 bases at J, with 15 bases between the two ends. CDR1 SGDLS and CDR2 YYNGEE come from the germline V gene. This CDR3 contains 14 residues. CDR3: CASSAHGRVDEQYF. CDR3 bases: TGTGCCAGCAGCGCCCATGGGAGAGTTGACGAGCAGTACTTC.

This chain links TRBV7-9 with TRBJ2-3, with D perhaps matching TRBD1 or TRBD2 (5 bases each). Deletions cut 3 bases from V and 1 base from J, with 11 bases between. The CDR3 runs to 15 residues. Germline-derived CDR1 and CDR2 are SEHNR and FQNEAQ (reference sequence). The CDR3 coding sequence is TGTGCCAGCAGCTTGTCGGTGGGACGCACAGATACGCAGTATTTT. This gives the protein CASSLSVGRTDTQYF.

The chain couples TRBV7-2 to TRBJ2-7; TRBD1 matches 10 bases. Germline CDR1 reads SGHTA; CDR2 reads FQGNSA. The length of the CDR3 is 16 residues. J gave up 2 bases and V 8 bases, and 12 bases lay outside the gene matches. The CDR3 region is CASASPSGTGAYEQYF. The CDR3 DNA reads TGTGCCAGCGCGTCACCCTCCGGGACAGGGGCCTACGAGCAGTACTTC. The whole variable domain, filled in from reference TRBV7-2 and TRBJ2-7, reads GAGVSQSPSNKVTEKGKDVELRCDPISGHTALYWYRQSLGQGLEFLIYFQGNSAPDKSGLPSDRFSAERTGGSVSTLTIQRTQQEDSAVYLCASASPSGTGAYEQYFGPGTRLTVT.

This sequence joins TRBV5-5 and TRBJ1-5, with 11 bases aligning to TRBD1. CDR3 length equals 14 residues. The germline V gene has CDR1 SGHKS and CDR2 YYEKEE (reference sequence). V lost 4 bases, J lost 7 bases, and 4 bases stayed unmatched. CDR3 in amino acids: CASSRTGGDQPQHF. The CDR3 coding sequence is TGTGCCAGCAGCAGGACAGGGGGCGACCAGCCCCAGCATTTT.

The chain combines TRBV18 with TRBJ1-2; D uncertain. Deletions cut 1 base from V and 0 bases from J, with 9 bases between. Germline CDR1 and CDR2: KGHSH and LQKENI. The length of the CDR3 is 15 residues. The CDR3 coding sequence is TGTGCCAGCTCACCACTAGTCCTTGCTAACTATGGCTACACCTTC. Amino acid sequence: CASSPLVLANYGYTF.

This clone was counted once. This sequence joins TRBV4-3 and TRBJ2-2, with D maybe TRBD1 (5 bases). V lost 4 bases and J 3 bases, leaving 18 bases between the germline ends. CDR1 and CDR2 from the germline V gene are LGHNA and YSLEER. This CDR3 spans 17 amino acids. The CDR3 loop is CASSPRAGIMDTGELFF. Here the CDR3 DNA reads TGCGCCAGCAGCCCACGGGCAGGGATTATGGACACCGGGGAGCTGTTTTTT.

The chain recombines TRBV5-4 with TRBJ1-2; D is unclear. This CDR3 is built from 15 residues. V lost 3 bases and J lost 0, with 12 bases in between. Per the germline V gene, CDR1 is SGHNT and CDR2 is YYREEE (reference sequence). CDR3 in DNA: TGTGCCAGCAGCTCACAACTGGAAGCTAACTATGGCTACACCTTC. This sequence encodes CASSSQLEANYGYTF.

J is TRBJ2-7 and V is TRBV6-6; D remains unclear. From germline, CDR1 is MNHNY and CDR2 SVGAGI (reference sequence). The V and J ends lost 10 bases and 2 bases respectively, with 12 bases between them. This CDR3 region has 12 residues. The CDR3 loop is CATAGFPYEQYF. CDR3 nucleotides: TGTGCCACCGCAGGTTTTCCCTACGAGCAGTACTTC.

The chain joins TRBV27 to TRBJ1-1, with 8 bases aligning to TRBD1. The germline V gene encodes CDR1 MNHEY and CDR2 SMNVEV (reference sequence). The CDR3 sequence is 15 residues long. After removal of 6 bases from V and 1 base from J, the junction contained 7 bases not matched to a gene. CDR3 nucleotides: TGTGCCAGCAGCCTCGCGGGGACAGGGAACACTGAAGCTTTCTTT. It codes for CASSLAGTGNTEAFF.

The chain uses TRBV18 and TRBJ2-7; TRBD2 aligns across 11 bases. This CDR3 is built from 15 residues. Trimming took 6 bases from V and 9 from J; bases not matched to a gene: 13. Looked up from germline, CDR1 is KGHSH and CDR2 is LQKENI. CDR3 nucleotide sequence: TGTGCCAGCTCCTTTAGCGGGAGGGTATACGATCGGCAGTACTTC. Translating it yields CASSFSGRVYDRQYF.

The chain employs TRBV6-5 and TRBJ2-7; D not resolved. Per the germline V gene, CDR1 is MNHEY and CDR2 is SVGAGI. Trimming removed 5 bases from V and 3 bases from J, with 14 bases in between. This CDR3 is 14 amino acids long. CDR3 protein: CASSELILSYEQYF. In DNA, the CDR3 is TGTGCCAGCAGTGAACTAATACTAAGCTACGAGCAGTACTTC.

This clone was seen a single time. The chain combines TRBV11-2 with TRBJ2-5; 13 bases are a match to TRBD2. The germline V gene encodes CDR1 SGHAT and CDR2 FQNNGV. Trimming took 5 bases from V and 0 from J; bases not matched to a gene: 3. This CDR3 region has 16 residues. CDR3 nucleotide sequence: TGTGCCAGCAGCCCAGGGACTAGCGGGAACCAAGAGACCCAGTACTTC. Its protein is CASSPGTSGNQETQYF.

The chain carries TRBV7-2 and TRBJ1-1, with D unclear. Germline V gene sequence: CDR1 SGHTA, CDR2 FQGNSA. The V gene lost 0 bases and the J gene lost 5 bases, with 16 bases spanning the gap. The CDR3 runs 16 residues. In DNA, the CDR3 is TGTGCCAGCAGCTTAGCCCGGACTACGATGGCTACTGAAGCTTTCTTT. This translates into CASSLARTTMATEAFF.

The chain recombines TRBV19 with TRBJ2-7; possible D gene TRBD1, 6 bases. The CDR3 sequence is 15 residues long. V dropped 6 bases and J dropped 3 bases, with 18 bases sitting between them. Germline V gives CDR1 LNHDA, CDR2 SQIVND (reference sequence). CDR3 amino acids: CASSPGTFPIYEQYF. CDR3 DNA: TGTGCCAGTAGCCCCGGGACATTTCCGATCTACGAGCAGTACTTC.

A single count supports this clone. The chain carries TRBV9 and TRBJ2-5; 10 nucleotides align to TRBD2. This CDR3 is built from 16 residues. V trimming: 4 bases; J trimming: 5 bases; junction bases outside the gene matches: 11. The germline V gene has CDR1 SGDLS and CDR2 YYNGEE. CDR3 in DNA: TGTGCCAGCAGCCTATTAGCGGGAGGCGGTGTGGAGACCCAGTACTTC. Protein sequence: CASSLLAGGGVETQYF. Complete variable domain (other parts from reference TRBV9 and TRBJ2-5): DSGVTQTPKHLITATGQRVTLRCSPRSGDLSVYWYQQSLDQGLQFLIQYYNGEERAKGNILERFSAQQFPDLHSELNLSSLELGDSALYFCASSLLAGGGVETQYFGPGTRLLVL.

V gene TRBV6-1 combines with J gene TRBJ2-3; 9 nucleotides align to TRBD2. The CDR3 totals 17 residues. V lost 2 bases, J lost 6 bases, and 12 bases stayed unmatched. CDR1 and CDR2 (germline): MNHNS, SASEGT. CDR3 nucleotides: TGTGCCAGCAGTGAACGGTCGCTAGCGGGACTCGCCGATACGCAGTATTTT. Its translation is CASSERSLAGLADTQYF.

This rearrangement joins TRBV29-1 to TRBJ2-7; no reliable D call. V was cut by 5 bases and J by 3 bases, with 8 bases left in between. CDR1 and CDR2 from the germline V gene are SQVTM and ANQGSEA. The CDR3 length is 11 residues. CDR3 in amino acids: CSVSTDYEQYF. CDR3 DNA sequence: TGCAGCGTTTCGACGGACTACGAGCAGTACTTC.

This chain joins TRBV5-1 and TRBJ2-3, with a tentative D call TRBD1 (5 bases). There are 14 residues in the CDR3. Germline assignment: CDR1 SGHRS and CDR2 YFSETQ. The V gene lost 6 bases and the J gene lost 0 bases, with 11 bases spanning the gap. CDR3 sequence: CASTEGVSTDTQYF. In nucleotides, the CDR3 is TGCGCCAGCACGGAAGGGGTTAGCACAGATACGCAGTATTTT. Complete variable domain (other parts from reference TRBV5-1 and TRBJ2-3): KAGVTQTPRYLIKTRGQQVTLSCSPISGHRSVSWYQQTPGQGLQFLFEYFSETQRNKGNFPGRFSGRQFSNSRSEMNVSTLELGDSALYLCASTEGVSTDTQYFGPGTRLTVL.

V is TRBV5-6 and J is TRBJ2-2, with D uncertain. V lost 3 bases and J 3 bases, leaving 3 bases between the germline ends. The CDR3 has 12 amino acids. In germline, CDR1 is SGHDT, CDR2 YYEEEE. As DNA, the CDR3 is TGTGCCAGCAGCTATTACACCGGGGAGCTGTTTTTT. Protein: CASSYYTGELFF.

The chain employs TRBV7-2 and TRBJ2-1; 10 positions match TRBD2. Trimming at V came to 8 bases and at J to 12 bases, leaving 13 bases not matched to a gene. The CDR3 has 14 residues. Germline CDR1 and CDR2: SGHTA and FQGNSA. The CDR3 sequence is CASFPGLASKAQFF. CDR3 sequence (DNA): TGTGCCAGCTTCCCGGGACTAGCGAGTAAGGCGCAGTTCTTC.

V and J are TRBV7-9 and TRBJ1-2; 11 bases match TRBD1. The CDR3 runs 14 residues. V was clipped by 6 bases and J by 7 bases; unmatched bases: 7. From germline, CDR1 is SEHNR and CDR2 FQNEAQ (reference sequence). CDR3 sequence (DNA): TGTGCCAGCAGTTACGGACAGGGGGCTCGTGGCTACACCTTC. Encoded protein: CASSYGQGARGYTF.

The chain links TRBV7-7 to TRBJ2-1; 11 bases fit TRBD2. The junction had 4 bases not matched to a gene; V was cut back by 5 bases and J by 4 bases. This CDR3 is built from 15 residues. CDR1 is SSHAT and CDR2 is FNYEAQ in the germline V gene (reference sequence). Written as DNA, the CDR3 is TGTGCCAGCAGCCCCACTAGCGGGAGTTACAATGAGCAGTTCTTC. Protein: CASSPTSGSYNEQFF.

The V and J genes are TRBV10-2 and TRBJ2-2, with D possibly matching TRBD1 (6 bases). V lost 5 bases and J 8 bases, leaving 12 bases between the germline ends. CDR1 is WSHSY and CDR2 is SAAADI in the germline V gene. The CDR3 loop spans 13 amino acids. The CDR3 spells CASSSTGTGELFF. The CDR3, as DNA: TGCGCCAGCAGTAGTACCGGGACAGGGGAGCTGTTTTTT.

The chain recombines TRBV5-6 with TRBJ2-1, with D possibly called TRBD1 or TRBD2 (5 bases each). The ends were cut back, 4 bases at V and 0 bases at J, with 11 bases in the middle. This CDR3 is built from 15 residues. In germline, CDR1 is SGHDT, CDR2 YYEEEE. In DNA, the CDR3 is TGTGCCAGCAGCCGGGACCAGAGCTCCTACAATGAGCAGTTCTTC. Translation: CASSRDQSSYNEQFF. The variable domain in full, completed from reference TRBV5-6 and TRBJ2-1, reads DAGVTQSPTHLIKTRGQQVTLRCSPKSGHDTVSWYQQALGQGPQFIFQYYEEEERQRGNFPDRFSGHQFPNYSSELNVNALLLGDSALYLCASSRDQSSYNEQFFGPGTRLTVL.